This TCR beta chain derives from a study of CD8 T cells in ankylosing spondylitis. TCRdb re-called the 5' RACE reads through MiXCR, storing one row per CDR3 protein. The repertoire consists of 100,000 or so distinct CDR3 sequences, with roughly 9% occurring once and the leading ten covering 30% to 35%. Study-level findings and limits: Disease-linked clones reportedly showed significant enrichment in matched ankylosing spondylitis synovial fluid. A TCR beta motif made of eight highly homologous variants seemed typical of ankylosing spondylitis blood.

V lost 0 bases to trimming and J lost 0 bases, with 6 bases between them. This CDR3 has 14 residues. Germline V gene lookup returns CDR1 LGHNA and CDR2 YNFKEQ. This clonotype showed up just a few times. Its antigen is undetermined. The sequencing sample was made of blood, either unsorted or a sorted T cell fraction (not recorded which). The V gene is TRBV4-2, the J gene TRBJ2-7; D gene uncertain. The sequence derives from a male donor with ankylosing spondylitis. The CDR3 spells CASSQDHRSYEQYF. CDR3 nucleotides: TGTGCCAGCAGCCAAGATCACCGCTCCTACGAGCAGTACTTC.